The rows below give T cell receptor beta chains drawn from one sample of a study of cytomegalovirus exposure and HLA in healthy donors. The method was immunoSEQ multiplex PCR; TCRdb's version includes in-frame clones alone and lacks a portion of them. The sample holds 65,000 to 90,000 clones; approximately 95% are singletons and the top ten take around 3.2%. Input material: PBMCs. These receptors all stem from a man aged 18 to 29 in good health and CMV-seronegative. CDR3s include the opening cysteine and the closing phenylalanine or tryptophan. A D gene is named only where the DNA matches it firmly. Rows give clone size only sometimes, using once, few, many, or a class for an expanded clone.

TRBJ1-2	TRBD1	NA	TRBV30	TGTGCCTGGAGTGGAGACAGGGGAGACTACCGCTATGGCTACACCTTC	CAWSGDRGDYRYGYTF
TRBJ2-2	NA	once	TRBV21-1	TGTGCCAGCAGCAAAGGAGGCACAGGTAGAACCGGGGAGCTGTTTTTT	CASSKGGTGRTGELFF
TRBJ2-7	NA	NA	TRBV29-1	TGCAGCCCACATGGGGGGATTACTTCCCCCTACGAGCAGTACTTC	CSPHGGITSPYEQYF
TRBJ1-2	TRBD1	NA	TRBV30	TGTGCCTGGAGTGTCGGGACAGGGACTAACTATGGCTACACCTTC	CAWSVGTGTNYGYTF
TRBJ2-3	NA	NA	TRBV7-9	TGTGCCAGCAGCTTAGCGACGCAGGGCAAAGATACGCAGTATTTT	CASSLATQGKDTQYF
TRBJ2-1	NA	NA	TRBV7-3	TGTGCCAGCAGCTTAGGAGGGGTGGTATACAATGAGCAGTTCTTC	CASSLGGVVYNEQFF
TRBJ2-3	NA	NA	TRBV9	TGTGCCAGCAGCGTCGGGACTCCGACCGAGGGAGCTAAACATACAGATACGCAGTATTTT	CASSVGTPTEGAKHTDTQYF
TRBJ1-1	TRBD1	NA	TRBV5-1	TGCGCCAGCAGCGCCCGGGACAGGGTGAACACTGAAGCTTTCTTT	CASSARDRVNTEAFF
TRBJ1-1	NA	NA	TRBV9	TGTGCCAGCAGCCGAGGGTTGGACACTGAAGCTTTCTTT	CASSRGLDTEAFF
TRBJ2-7	TRBD1	NA	TRBV28	TGTGCCAGCAGTCAGACAGGGCCTGTCTACGAGCAGTACTTC	CASSQTGPVYEQYF
TRBJ2-7	TRBD1	NA	TRBV18	TGTGCCAGCTCACGCCCCGGGACAGGGGGCCAGCACGAGCAGTACTTC	CASSRPGTGGQHEQYF
TRBJ2-5	TRBD2	NA	TRBV7-2	TGTGCCAGCGGACTGACTAGCGACCAAGAGACCCAGTACTTC	CASGLTSDQETQYF
TRBJ1-1	TRBD1	NA	TRBV7-9	TGTGCCAGCAGTGGACAGGGGGCGAGCACTGAAGCTTTCTTT	CASSGQGASTEAFF
TRBJ1-1	NA	NA	TRBV30	TGTGCCTGGAGTGTAGCGGGGGTAAACACTGAAGCTTTCTTT	CAWSVAGVNTEAFF
TRBJ2-3	TRBD1	once	TRBV27	TGTGCCAGCAGTTTAATTGGGTCGGACTCTACGGGACAGGGGATAGATACGCAGTATTTT	CASSLIGSDSTGQGIDTQYF
TRBJ1-5	NA	NA	TRBV10-3	TGTGCCATCAGTTGGCAGGGCCCTCAGCCCCAGCATTTT	CAISWQGPQPQHF
TRBJ2-7	TRBD2	NA	TRBV7-2	TGTGCCAGCAGCTCGGGACTAGCGGGGGACAACGAGCAGTACTTC	CASSSGLAGDNEQYF
TRBJ1-4	NA	NA	TRBV21-1	TGTGCCGTGAGCCACCCCCGTAATGAAAAACTGTTTTTT	CAVSHPRNEKLFF
TRBJ1-5	TRBD1	NA	TRBV2	TGTGCCAGCAGCGAAGACAGGGTGGGTAGCAATCAGCCCCAGCATTTT	CASSEDRVGSNQPQHF
TRBJ1-2	NA	NA	TRBV7-9	TGTGCCAGCAGCCCGATCGGGGTAGGCTACACCTTC	CASSPIGVGYTF
TRBJ1-2	NA	NA	TRBV5-4	TGTGCCAGCAGCTTGGACACAGGCGGCTACACCTTC	CASSLDTGGYTF
TRBJ2-1	TRBD2	NA	TRBV19	TGTGCCAGTAGTGAGCCTAGCGGGCGAAGCTCCTACAATGAGCAGTTCTTC	CASSEPSGRSSYNEQFF
TRBJ2-1	TRBD1	NA	TRBV27	TGTGCCAGCAGTTTTGGGACAGGGGACAATGAGCAGTTCTTC	CASSFGTGDNEQFF
TRBJ2-5	NA	NA	TRBV20-1	TGCAGTGCTAGCTGGGCCGAGACCCAGTACTTC	CSASWAETQYF
TRBJ1-5	NA	once	TRBV15	TGTGCCACCAGCAGAGATTCCCTCTTAACAGGGAATAGCAATCAGCCCCAGCATTTT	CATSRDSLLTGNSNQPQHF
TRBJ2-3	TRBD1	NA	TRBV6-1	TGTGCCACCAACAGGGGGCAGGGAACAGATACGCAGTATTTT	CATNRGQGTDTQYF
TRBJ2-5	TRBD1	NA	TRBV7-7	TGTGCCAGCAGCTGGGGGACAGGGAAGGAGACCCAGTACTTC	CASSWGTGKETQYF
TRBJ1-6	TRBD1	NA	TRBV6-5	TGTGCCAGCAGTTTAGGACAGGGGGCAATGGGATCACCCCTCCACTTT	CASSLGQGAMGSPLHF
TRBJ1-1	NA	NA	TRBV5-4	TGTGCCAGCCGCCACGGGGGGGCTAACACTGAAGCTTTCTTT	CASRHGGANTEAFF
TRBJ2-5	NA	NA	TRBV12-5	TGTGCTAGTGGAGACGGGGACATCCAACCTCAAGAGACCCAGTACTTC	CASGDGDIQPQETQYF
TRBJ2-7	NA	NA	TRBV27	TGTGCCAGCCTGAATCCGGGACTGCAGAACTCCTACGAGCAGTACTTC	CASLNPGLQNSYEQYF
TRBJ2-2	NA	NA	TRBV5-5	TGTGCCAGCAGCTCGGAGCTATACGGGGAGCTGTTTTTT	CASSSELYGELFF
TRBJ2-5	NA	NA	TRBV5-1	TGCGCCAGCAGCTTGGTGGGGGGGGCCGAGACCCAGTACTTC	CASSLVGGAETQYF
TRBJ1-3	TRBD1	NA	TRBV29-1	TGCAGCGCTTCCGGGACAGGATTCTCTGGAAACACCATATATTTT	CSASGTGFSGNTIYF
TRBJ2-5	NA	NA	TRBV20-1	TGCAGTGCTAGAGAGTCGGGACTCCCTCACTTC	CSARESGLPHF
TRBJ1-2	NA	NA	TRBV7-2	TGTGCCAGCAGCCTTGGACAGATCTATGGCTACACCTTC	CASSLGQIYGYTF
TRBJ1-1	NA	NA	TRBV5-6	TGTGCCAGCAGCCCTACCTGGGGGGTGGGGACTGAAGCTTTCTTT	CASSPTWGVGTEAFF